Included here is one T cell receptor beta chain sequence, with context. Specified treatment: roughly 19 received Ad26.COV2.S at low or high dose, single or two shots; about five received placebo; per-sample allocation not given. Collection of samples fell on day 63 after the first vaccine or placebo injection. The method was immunoSEQ multiplex PCR; TCRdb's version includes in-frame clones alone and lacks a portion of them. The repertoire holds about 480,000 clones, with roughly nine tenths as singletons. This sample was included in a study of Ad26.COV2.S vaccination and SARS-CoV-2 variants. This clonotype was sampled from a person aged 18-65 years who received the Ad26.COV2.S COVID-19 vaccine or a placebo. The sample in question was peripheral blood, obtained in a trial of Ad26.COV2.S vaccine versus placebo.

The CDR3: CASSPSGLSYEQYF. The CDR3 nucleotides read TGTGCCAGCAGTCCAAGCGGGTTATCCTACGAGCAGTACTTC. J is TRBJ2-7 and V is TRBV3-1 (or the pseudogene TRBV3-2), with a weak D call TRBD2 (6 bases). This CDR3 contains 14 residues. The V gene lost 6 bases and the J gene lost 1 base, with 13 bases spanning the gap. The germline V gene encodes CDR1 LGHDT and CDR2 YNNKEL (reference sequence).